Listed below are T cell receptor beta chains from one sample, sequenced in a study of vaccination and CD4 T cells after COVID-19. A single record per CDR3 protein comes from TCRdb applying MiXCR to the PCR reads. The sample includes around 19,000 distinct CDR3 sequences, 43% of them seen just once. The antigens for these receptors are not known. Sequencing input: CD4+ T cells from blood, cultured in vitro. The receptors were gathered from a human donor who had recovered from COVID-19. Both conserved end residues are part of each CDR3. The order of the fields is clone size, V gene, D gene, J gene, CDR3 DNA, CDR3 protein. D genes are given only for firm matches. Rows may omit the clone size; those that give it use once, few, many or a size class.

clone size: .
V gene: TRBV11-2
D gene: .
J gene: TRBJ1-1
CDR3 DNA: TGTGCCAGCAGCTCCGAGACCGTCGGAGGGACTGTAGCTTTCTTT
CDR3 protein: CASSSETVGGTVAFF

clone size: .
V gene: TRBV5-4
D gene: TRBD2
J gene: TRBJ2-1
CDR3 DNA: TGTGCCAGCAGCTTGGCCCTAGCGGGAGGGCAATGGGGGGAGCAGTTCTTC
CDR3 protein: CASSLALAGGQWGEQFF

clone size: .
V gene: TRBV5-4
D gene: TRBD2
J gene: TRBJ2-3
CDR3 DNA: TGTGCCAGCAGCGGCGGTCCGACTAGCGGGAGAACAGATACGCAGTATTTT
CDR3 protein: CASSGGPTSGRTDTQYF

clone size: .
V gene: TRBV27
D gene: TRBD2
J gene: TRBJ2-1
CDR3 DNA: TGTGCCAGCAATATGGAGAGACTAGCGGCGCACAATGAGCAGTTCTTC
CDR3 protein: CASNMERLAAHNEQFF

clone size: .
V gene: TRBV5-4
D gene: TRBD2
J gene: TRBJ2-3
CDR3 DNA: TGTGCCAGCAGCCCTCGGGAGGGCCTCAATACGCAGTATTTT
CDR3 protein: CASSPREGLNTQYF

clone size: once
V gene: TRBV18
D gene: .
J gene: TRBJ2-3
CDR3 DNA: TGTGCCAGCTCACCGGTACACCGGGATACGCAGTATTTT
CDR3 protein: CASSPVHRDTQYF

clone size: .
V gene: TRBV6-1
D gene: .
J gene: TRBJ2-7
CDR3 DNA: TGTGCCAGCAGTCCCTCCGGGGAGACCTTAGGGTACTTC
CDR3 protein: CASSPSGETLGYF

clone size: .
V gene: TRBV6-1
D gene: TRBD1
J gene: TRBJ1-2
CDR3 DNA: TGTGCCAGCAGGCAACAGGGGGTCGATGGCTACACCTTC
CDR3 protein: CASRQQGVDGYTF

clone size: once
V gene: TRBV5-4
D gene: TRBD1
J gene: TRBJ2-7
CDR3 DNA: TGTGCCAGCAGCACTCCGGGACAGGCCTACGAGCAGTACTTC
CDR3 protein: CASSTPGQAYEQYF

clone size: .
V gene: TRBV5-6
D gene: .
J gene: TRBJ2-7
CDR3 DNA: TGTGCCAGCAGCTTGGTGGCAAAGGATCAGTCCTACGAGCAGTACTTC
CDR3 protein: CASSLVAKDQSYEQYF

clone size: few
V gene: TRBV10-2
D gene: .
J gene: TRBJ1-5
CDR3 DNA: TGCGCCAGCAGTGGGACTGGAAATCAGCCCCAGCATTTT
CDR3 protein: CASSGTGNQPQHF

clone size: .
V gene: TRBV5-4
D gene: .
J gene: TRBJ1-1
CDR3 DNA: TGTGCCAGCAGCTTGGGACAGATACCGACTGAAGCTTTCTTT
CDR3 protein: CASSLGQIPTEAFF

clone size: .
V gene: TRBV7-2
D gene: .
J gene: TRBJ2-7
CDR3 DNA: TGTGCCAGCAGCTCCCACAGGAACGAGCAGTACTTC
CDR3 protein: CASSSHRNEQYF

clone size: .
V gene: TRBV12-5
D gene: TRBD1
J gene: TRBJ1-2
CDR3 DNA: TGTGCTAGTGGCCGGGACAGGACTCGGAGCTACACCTTC
CDR3 protein: CASGRDRTRSYTF

clone size: .
V gene: TRBV28
D gene: TRBD1
J gene: TRBJ2-7
CDR3 DNA: TGTGCCAGCACCTCAGGGGGTCTAAATCCCTACGAGCAGTACTTC
CDR3 protein: CASTSGGLNPYEQYF

clone size: few
V gene: TRBV7-8
D gene: .
J gene: TRBJ1-1
CDR3 DNA: TGTGCCAGCAGCTTAGACGAGGTGGGTCCGGAAGCTTTCTTT
CDR3 protein: CASSLDEVGPEAFF

clone size: .
V gene: TRBV28
D gene: TRBD2
J gene: TRBJ2-1
CDR3 DNA: TGTGCCAGCAGTTTAGAGGGACTAGCGGGAGGGCCGGGTTACAATGAGCAGTTCTTC
CDR3 protein: CASSLEGLAGGPGYNEQFF

clone size: .
V gene: TRBV21-1
D gene: .
J gene: TRBJ2-3
CDR3 DNA: TGTGCCAGCAGCCCTGACAGGGCGGGAGGCCCCACAGATACGCAGTATTTT
CDR3 protein: CASSPDRAGGPTDTQYF

clone size: few
V gene: TRBV20-1
D gene: .
J gene: TRBJ2-3
CDR3 DNA: TGCAGTGCTCTCAGGGGCACAGATACGCAGTATTTT
CDR3 protein: CSALRGTDTQYF

clone size: .
V gene: TRBV28
D gene: .
J gene: TRBJ2-1
CDR3 DNA: TGTGCCAGCAGTTTTTCGTACAATGAGCAGTTCTTC
CDR3 protein: CASSFSYNEQFF

clone size: few
V gene: TRBV19
D gene: .
J gene: TRBJ2-6
CDR3 DNA: TGTGCCAGTAGTATAGGGACCTCTGGGGCCAACGTCCTGACTTTC
CDR3 protein: CASSIGTSGANVLTF

clone size: .
V gene: TRBV19
D gene: .
J gene: TRBJ2-1
CDR3 DNA: TGTGCCAGTAGTCCCTCGGACCTAGGGGGTAGGGGTGAGCAGTTCTTC
CDR3 protein: CASSPSDLGGRGEQFF

clone size: few
V gene: TRBV20-1
D gene: TRBD2
J gene: TRBJ2-1
CDR3 DNA: TGCAGTGCTAGACGCGGGGGGTACAATGAGCAGTTCTTC
CDR3 protein: CSARRGGYNEQFF

clone size: .
V gene: TRBV5-1
D gene: TRBD1
J gene: TRBJ2-7
CDR3 DNA: TGCGCCAGCAGCTTGGGACAGGGGAGAATCGACGAGCAGTACTTC
CDR3 protein: CASSLGQGRIDEQYF

clone size: .
V gene: TRBV6-5
D gene: .
J gene: TRBJ2-5
CDR3 DNA: TGTGCCAGCAGTTACAGGGGGATCAGGGCGCGGGGGCAAGAGACCCAGTACTTC
CDR3 protein: CASSYRGIRARGQETQYF

clone size: .
V gene: TRBV10-1
D gene: TRBD2
J gene: TRBJ2-1
CDR3 DNA: TGCGCCAGCAGTGAGATGAGGACTAGCGGGAGAGGAGGTATCTACAATGAGCAGTTCTTC
CDR3 protein: CASSEMRTSGRGGIYNEQFF

clone size: .
V gene: TRBV28
D gene: .
J gene: TRBJ1-1
CDR3 DNA: TGTGCCAGCAGTCAGAACCGGAACACTGAAGCTTTCTTT
CDR3 protein: CASSQNRNTEAFF

clone size: few
V gene: TRBV28
D gene: .
J gene: TRBJ1-1
CDR3 DNA: TGTGCCAGCCTTCCCCCCGGGGACTGGAAGAACACTGAAGCTTTCTTT
CDR3 protein: CASLPPGDWKNTEAFF

clone size: .
V gene: TRBV20-1
D gene: .
J gene: TRBJ2-1
CDR3 DNA: TGCAGTGCTAGTCCCGGGGTTCCCTGGACCTACAATGAGCAGTTCTTC
CDR3 protein: CSASPGVPWTYNEQFF

clone size: .
V gene: TRBV12-3/TRBV12-4
D gene: .
J gene: TRBJ2-1
CDR3 DNA: TGTGCCAGCAGTCCTGCTTACAATGAGCAGTTCTTC
CDR3 protein: CASSPAYNEQFF

clone size: .
V gene: TRBV6-2/TRBV6-3
D gene: .
J gene: TRBJ1-6
CDR3 DNA: TGTGCCAGCACCCTGACAAGCTCCTATAATTCACCCCTCCACTTT
CDR3 protein: CASTLTSSYNSPLHF